This T cell receptor beta chain derives from a study of CD8+ T cells in alopecia areata. Whole-study context: For the treated group, dosing was oral tofacitinib at 5 to 10 mg twice daily.

The V end was cut by 0 bases, the J end by 4 bases, with 15 bases between. There are 16 residues in the CDR3. Germline V CDR1 and CDR2: SEHNR, FQNEAQ (reference sequence). General study results and limits: In lesional scalp, particularly from alopecia totalis/universalis, clonality was higher than in normal scalp. During tofacitinib treatment, many expanded lesional clones remained in scalp and blood. Tofacitinib significantly lowered scalp clonality and expanded CD8+ clones among the top 100.

This clone came up a few times. The antigen is undetermined. Treatment defined: oral pan-JAK inhibitor, 5-10 mg twice daily. Isolated RNA was reverse transcribed into cDNA used as the sequencing template. Produced via immunoSEQ multiplex PCR; TCRdb's table is partial and in-frame only. Counted here are about 130,000 clones, nearly 55% occurring once; the ten biggest clones make up roughly 15%. The chain uses TRBV7-9 and TRBJ1-2; D gene ambiguous. This receptor was obtained from a human donor with alopecia areata. Sequenced material: CD8+ T cells sorted from blood, taken at week 4, from a patient treated with tofacitinib. The CDR3 protein is CASSLANGQLVYGYTF. The CDR3 nucleotides read TGTGCCAGCAGCTTAGCGAATGGGCAGCTAGTCTATGGCTACACCTTC.